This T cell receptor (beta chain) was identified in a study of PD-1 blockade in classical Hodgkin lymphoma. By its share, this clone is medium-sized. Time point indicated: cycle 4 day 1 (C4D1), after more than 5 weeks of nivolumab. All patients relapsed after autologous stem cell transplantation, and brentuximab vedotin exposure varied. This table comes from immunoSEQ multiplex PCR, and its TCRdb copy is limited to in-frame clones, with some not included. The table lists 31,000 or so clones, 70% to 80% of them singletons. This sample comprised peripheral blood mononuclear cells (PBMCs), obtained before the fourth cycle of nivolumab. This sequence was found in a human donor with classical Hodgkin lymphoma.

The CDR3 nucleotides read TGTGCCAGCAGCGGTCCCGGGACAGGGGACAATCAGCCCCAGCATTTT. Its protein is CASSGPGTGDNQPQHF. The rearrangement uses TRBV5-4 and TRBJ1-5, with 10 bases lining up with TRBD1. The CDR3 is 16 amino acids. The germline V gene encodes CDR1 SGHNT and CDR2 YYREEE (reference sequence). J was trimmed by 3 bases and V by 4 bases; bases with no gene match: 7.